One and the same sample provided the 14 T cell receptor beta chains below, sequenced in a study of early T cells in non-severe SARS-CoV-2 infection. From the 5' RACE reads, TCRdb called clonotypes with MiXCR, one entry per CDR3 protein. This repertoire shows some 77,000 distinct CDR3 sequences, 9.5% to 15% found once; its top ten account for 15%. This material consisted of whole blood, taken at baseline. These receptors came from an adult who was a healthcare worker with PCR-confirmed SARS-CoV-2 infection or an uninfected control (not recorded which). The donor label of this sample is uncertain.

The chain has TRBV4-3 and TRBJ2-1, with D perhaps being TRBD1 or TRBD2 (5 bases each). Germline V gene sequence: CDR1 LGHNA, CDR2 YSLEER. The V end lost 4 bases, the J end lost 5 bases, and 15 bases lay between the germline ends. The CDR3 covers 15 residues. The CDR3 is CASSRTGPTDNEQFF. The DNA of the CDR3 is TGCGCCAGCAGCCGCACGGGACCGACGGACAATGAGCAGTTCTTC.

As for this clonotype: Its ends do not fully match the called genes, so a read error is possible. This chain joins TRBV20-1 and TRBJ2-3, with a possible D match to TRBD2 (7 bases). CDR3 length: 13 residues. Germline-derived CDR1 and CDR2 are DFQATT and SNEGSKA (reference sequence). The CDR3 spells CSPRGGDTDTQYF. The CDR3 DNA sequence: TGCAGTCCTAGGGGGGGGGACACAGATACGCAGTATTTT.

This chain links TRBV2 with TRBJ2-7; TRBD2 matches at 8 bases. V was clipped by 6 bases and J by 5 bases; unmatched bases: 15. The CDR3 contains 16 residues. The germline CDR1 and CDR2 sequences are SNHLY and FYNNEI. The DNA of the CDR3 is TGTGCCAGCAGCGCTGGAAGCGGGAGAGATAGAAACGAGCAGTACTTC. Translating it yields CASSAGSGRDRNEQYF.

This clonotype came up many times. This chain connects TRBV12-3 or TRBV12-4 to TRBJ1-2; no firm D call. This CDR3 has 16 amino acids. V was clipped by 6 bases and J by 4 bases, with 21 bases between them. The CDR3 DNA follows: TGTGCCAGCAGCTTCGATCGAAGATCGGCAGCCTATGGCTACACCTTC. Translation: CASSFDRRSAAYGYTF.

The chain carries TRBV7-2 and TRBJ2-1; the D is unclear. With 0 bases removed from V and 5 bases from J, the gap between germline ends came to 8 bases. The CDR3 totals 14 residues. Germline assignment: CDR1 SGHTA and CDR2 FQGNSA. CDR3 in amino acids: CASSLALDNNEQFF. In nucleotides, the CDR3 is TGTGCCAGCAGCTTAGCGCTGGATAACAATGAGCAGTTCTTC. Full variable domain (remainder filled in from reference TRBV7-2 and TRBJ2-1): GAGVSQSPSNKVTEKGKDVELRCDPISGHTALYWYRQSLGQGLEFLIYFQGNSAPDKSGLPSDRFSAERTGGSVSTLTIQRTQQEDSAVYLCASSLALDNNEQFFGPGTRLTVL.

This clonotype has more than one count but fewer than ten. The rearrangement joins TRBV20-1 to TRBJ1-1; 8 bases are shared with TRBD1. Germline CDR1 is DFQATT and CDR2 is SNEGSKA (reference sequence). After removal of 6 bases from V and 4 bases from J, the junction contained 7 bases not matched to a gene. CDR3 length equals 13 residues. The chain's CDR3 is CSASNRGVTEAFF. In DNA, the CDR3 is TGCAGTGCATCGAACAGGGGGGTCACTGAAGCTTTCTTT.

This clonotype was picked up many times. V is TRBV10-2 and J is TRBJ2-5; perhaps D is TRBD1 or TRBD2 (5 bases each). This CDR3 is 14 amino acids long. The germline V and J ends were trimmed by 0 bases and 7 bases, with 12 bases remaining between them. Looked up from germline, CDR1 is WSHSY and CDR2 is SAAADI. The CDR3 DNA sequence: TGCGCCAGCAGTGAGTCGCTTGGGACGGCGACCCAGTACTTC. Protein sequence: CASSESLGTATQYF.

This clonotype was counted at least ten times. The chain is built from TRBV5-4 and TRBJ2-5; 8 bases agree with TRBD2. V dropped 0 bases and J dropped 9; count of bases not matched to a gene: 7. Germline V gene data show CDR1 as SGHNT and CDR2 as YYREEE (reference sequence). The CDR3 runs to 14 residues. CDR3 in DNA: TGTGCCAGCAGCTTGGATTATAGCGGGACCCCCCAGTACTTC. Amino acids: CASSLDYSGTPQYF.

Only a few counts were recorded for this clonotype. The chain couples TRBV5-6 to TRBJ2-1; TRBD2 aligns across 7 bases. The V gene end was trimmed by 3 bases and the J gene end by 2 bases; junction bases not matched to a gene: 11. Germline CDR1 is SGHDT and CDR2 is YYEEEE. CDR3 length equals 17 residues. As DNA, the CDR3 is TGTGCCAGCAGCTCCCGAGTTGGCGGGGGAACCTACAATGAGCAGTTCTTC. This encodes CASSSRVGGGTYNEQFF.

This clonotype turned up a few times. The CDR3 reads CASSPRVSGSYEQYF. The CDR3 coding sequence is TGCGCCAGCAGCCCCAGGGTCAGCGGGTCCTACGAGCAGTACTTC. The rearrangement joins TRBV5-1 to TRBJ2-7; the D gene is possibly TRBD2 (6 bases). Trimming took off 4 bases at V and 1 base at J, with 15 bases between the two ends. Germline CDR1 reads SGHRS; CDR2 reads YFSETQ. The CDR3 consists of 15 residues.

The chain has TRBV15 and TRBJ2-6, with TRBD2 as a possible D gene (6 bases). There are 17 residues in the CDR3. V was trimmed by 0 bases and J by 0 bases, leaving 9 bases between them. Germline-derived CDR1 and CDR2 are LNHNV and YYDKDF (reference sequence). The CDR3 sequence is CATSRDRGNSGANVLTF. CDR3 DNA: TGTGCCACCAGCAGAGATCGGGGGAACTCTGGGGCCAACGTCCTGACTTTC.

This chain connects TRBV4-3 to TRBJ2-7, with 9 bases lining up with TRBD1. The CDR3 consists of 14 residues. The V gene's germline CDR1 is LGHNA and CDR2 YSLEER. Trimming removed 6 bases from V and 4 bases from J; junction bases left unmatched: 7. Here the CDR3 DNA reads TGCGCCAGCAGTCACGGGACAGGGACATACGAGCAGTACTTC. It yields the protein CASSHGTGTYEQYF.

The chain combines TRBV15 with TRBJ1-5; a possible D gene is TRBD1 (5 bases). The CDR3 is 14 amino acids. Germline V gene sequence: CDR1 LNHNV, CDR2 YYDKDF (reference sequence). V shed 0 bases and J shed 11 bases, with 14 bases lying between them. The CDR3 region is CATSRDREATAQHF. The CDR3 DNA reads TGTGCCACCAGCAGAGACAGGGAAGCCACGGCCCAGCATTTT.

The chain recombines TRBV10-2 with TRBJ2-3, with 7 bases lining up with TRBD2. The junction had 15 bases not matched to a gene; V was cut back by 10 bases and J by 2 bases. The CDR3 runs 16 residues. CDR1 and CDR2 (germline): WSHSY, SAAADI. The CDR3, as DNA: TGCGCCATCCACCCCTCCGGGGAGGGCCCCACAGATACGCAGTATTTT. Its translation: CAIHPSGEGPTDTQYF.